The 25 T cell receptor beta chains presented below share a single source sample, sequenced in a study of CD8 T cells in ankylosing spondylitis. TCRdb independently ran MiXCR on the 5' RACE reads; one entry per CDR3 protein. The data show nearly 250,000 distinct CDR3 sequences, around 32% seen once. Sample: blood, either unsorted or a sorted T cell fraction (not recorded which). The receptors stem from a male donor with ankylosing spondylitis or in good health (not recorded which).

The genes are TRBV27 and TRBJ1-2; unclear D gene. The CDR3 covers 13 residues. Germline CDR1 and CDR2: MNHEY and SMNVEV (reference sequence). The V end was cut by 2 bases, the J end by 2 bases, with 6 bases between. The CDR3 reads CASSLDVNYGYTF. The CDR3 region has the DNA TGTGCCAGCAGTTTAGACGTGAACTATGGCTACACCTTC.

The CDR3 DNA is TGCAGTGCCGCCCCCCGCACAGATACGCAGTATTTT. Its protein is CSAAPRTDTQYF. The rearrangement links TRBV20-1 to TRBJ2-3; D call uncertain. Between the trimmed V and J ends, which lost 6 bases and 1 base, there was a span of 8 bases. The CDR3 has 12 residues. Germline V gives CDR1 DFQATT, CDR2 SNEGSKA (reference sequence).

V is TRBV20-1 and J is TRBJ2-2; tentative D call: TRBD2 (5 bases). V lost 0 bases and J lost 4, with 12 bases in between. The CDR3 length is 15 residues. Per the germline V gene, CDR1 is DFQATT and CDR2 is SNEGSKA (reference sequence). The CDR3 DNA reads as TGCAGTGCTAGAGATCTAAGAGCGGCCACCGGGGAGCTGTTTTTT. Its translation: CSARDLRAATGELFF.

The V gene is TRBV6-1, the J gene TRBJ1-6; weak D call: TRBD1 (5 bases). Per germline, CDR1 MNHNS and CDR2 SASEGT. This CDR3 has 17 residues. The germline V and J ends were trimmed by 3 bases and 7 bases, with 19 bases remaining between them. The DNA of the CDR3 is TGTGCCAGCAGTGACCGGGACGGAGCCTTTAGGAATTCACCCCTCCACTTT. Translated: CASSDRDGAFRNSPLHF.

This clonotype was counted between two and nine times. The chain recombines TRBV5-1 with TRBJ2-1; 7 bases are a match to TRBD1. Germline loops: CDR1 SGHRS, CDR2 YFSETQ. With 3 bases clipped from V and 6 bases from J, the junction kept 6 bases outside the gene matches. The CDR3 extends over 14 amino acids. The CDR3 region has the DNA TGCGCCAGCAGCTCCCGGGCAGGGGGCAATGAGCAGTTCTTC. Its protein product is CASSSRAGGNEQFF.

A note on this clonotype: One end of the junction fails to match germline, which may point to a read error. The chain recombines TRBV27 with TRBJ1-5; the match to TRBD1 covers 8 bases. Germline V lookup: CDR1 MNHEY, CDR2 SMNVEV (reference sequence). This CDR3 comprises 15 residues. The CDR3 spells CASSADRGSHQPQHF. The CDR3 DNA reads as TGTGCCAGCAGTGCCGACAGGGGTAGCCATCAGCCCCAGCATTTT.

This clonotype was detected many times. CDR3 in amino acids: CASSYLFDRDGYTF. The CDR3 DNA follows: TGTGCCAGCAGTTACTTATTCGACAGGGATGGCTACACCTTC. The J gene is TRBJ1-2, the V gene TRBV6-5; 7 bases are shared with TRBD1. V was pared by 1 base and J by 6 bases, with 5 bases of the junction left unmatched. CDR3 length equals 14 residues. Germline V CDR1 and CDR2: MNHEY, SVGAGI.

The chain joins TRBV12-3 or TRBV12-4 to TRBJ1-2; D is undetermined. V lost 8 bases to trimming and J lost 3 bases, with 13 bases between them. This CDR3 region has 13 residues. CDR3 loop: CASAYLGDYGYTF. CDR3 DNA: TGTGCCAGCGCTTATCTCGGGGACTATGGCTACACCTTC.

This chain joins TRBV6-1 and TRBJ1-5; possibly TRBD1 for D (6 bases). The V end was cut by 5 bases, the J end by 3 bases, with 11 bases between. The CDR3 has 14 amino acids. Germline V gene lookup returns CDR1 MNHNS and CDR2 SASEGT. CDR3 nucleotides: TGTGCCAGCAGTCCGACAGGAATCAATCAGCCCCAGCATTTT. As protein: CASSPTGINQPQHF.

The V gene is TRBV4-1, the J gene TRBJ2-2, with 11 positions matching TRBD1. J was trimmed by 4 bases and V by 4 bases; bases with no gene match: 5. Germline V gives CDR1 MGHRA, CDR2 YSYEKL. The CDR3 is 16 amino acids. The CDR3 bases are TGCGCCAGCAGCCCAGGACAGGGGGCCATCACCGGGGAGCTGTTTTTT. Protein sequence: CASSPGQGAITGELFF.

The CDR3 DNA is TGCAGTGCTAGAGAGACTGAACACCTCGAGCAGTACTTC. Protein: CSARETEHLEQYF. The chain has TRBV20-1 and TRBJ2-7; D unresolved. The length of the CDR3 is 13 residues. V lost 0 bases to trimming and J lost 6 bases, with 12 bases between them. Looked up from germline, CDR1 is DFQATT and CDR2 is SNEGSKA (reference sequence).

The CDR3, as DNA: TGCAGCGTTGAAATAGCTGGAAACACCATATATTTT. Residues: CSVEIAGNTIYF. This chain uses TRBV29-1 with TRBJ1-3; no reliable D call. This CDR3 spans 12 amino acids. Germline V lookup: CDR1 SQVTM, CDR2 ANQGSEA. V was shortened by 2 bases and J by 2 bases, with 4 bases between the two germline ends.

The chain carries TRBV12-3 or TRBV12-4 and TRBJ2-5, with a possible D match to TRBD1 (5 bases). This CDR3 is 16 amino acids long. Trimming removed 3 bases from V and 5 bases from J, with 19 bases in between. CDR3 loop: CASSFFRVSMEETQYF. The CDR3 region has the DNA TGTGCCAGCAGTTTCTTCAGGGTCTCGATGGAGGAGACCCAGTACTTC.

The chain links TRBV9 to TRBJ1-2; a weak D match, TRBD1 (5 bases). The germline V gene encodes CDR1 SGDLS and CDR2 YYNGEE. Trimming pared 3 bases from V and 4 bases from J, leaving 13 bases between. There are 14 residues in the CDR3. CDR3 coding DNA: TGTGCCAGCAGCGCTCGGACACCGCCCTATGGCTACACCTTC. Translation gives CASSARTPPYGYTF. Full variable domain (remainder filled in from reference TRBV9 and TRBJ1-2): DSGVTQTPKHLITATGQRVTLRCSPRSGDLSVYWYQQSLDQGLQFLIQYYNGEERAKGNILERFSAQQFPDLHSELNLSSLELGDSALYFCASSARTPPYGYTFGSGTRLTVV.

This clonotype has just a few counts. The V call is TRBV4-2, the J call TRBJ2-7; 8 bases line up with TRBD1. V shed 0 bases, J shed 3 bases, and the junction held 4 bases outside the gene matches. The CDR3 is 15 amino acids. Germline V gene data show CDR1 as LGHNA and CDR2 as YNFKEQ. CDR3 DNA sequence: TGTGCCAGCAGCCAAGAGCGACAGGGGTACTACGAGCAGTACTTC. The encoded protein is CASSQERQGYYEQYF.

This rearrangement joins TRBV6-4 to TRBJ2-5; a weak D match, TRBD2 (6 bases). Germline CDR1 and CDR2: MRHNA and SNTAGT. The CDR3 is made up of 15 amino acids. V lost 8 bases and J 2 bases, leaving 18 bases between the germline ends. This CDR3 is CASQTTAGSQETQYF. As DNA, the CDR3 is TGTGCCAGCCAAACCACGGCGGGGTCACAAGAGACCCAGTACTTC.

This clonotype was found a few times. The J gene is TRBJ2-4, the V gene TRBV5-1; D uncertain. There are 15 residues in the CDR3. The V and J ends lost 2 bases and 0 bases respectively, with 9 bases between them. Germline CDR1 is SGHRS and CDR2 is YFSETQ. In nucleotides, the CDR3 is TGCGCCAGCAGCTTCGATACTACAGCCAAAAACATTCAGTACTTC. It specifies CASSFDTTAKNIQYF.

CDR3 sequence: CASSPEGVHEQYF. CDR3 sequence (DNA): TGCGCCAGCAGCCCGGAGGGGGTCCACGAGCAGTACTTC. The chain uses TRBV5-1 and TRBJ2-7, with D perhaps being TRBD1 or TRBD2 (6 bases each). CDR1 and CDR2 (germline): SGHRS, YFSETQ. The CDR3 sequence is 13 residues long. Trimming removed 4 bases at V and 5 bases at J, with 13 bases between.

The chain uses TRBV29-1 and TRBJ2-5; weak D call: TRBD1 (8 bases). Germline V gene data show CDR1 as SQVTM and CDR2 as ANQGSEA. The CDR3 sequence is 15 residues long. V lost 6 bases to trimming and J lost 1 base, with 18 bases between them. The CDR3 DNA sequence: TGCAGCGTCGGACAGGGAGGGGCCTTCCAAGAGACCCAGTACTTC. Its translation is CSVGQGGAFQETQYF.

This chain links TRBV5-5 with TRBJ2-7; D tentatively fits TRBD1 or TRBD2 (5 bases each). V was clipped by 6 bases and J by 6 bases, with 16 bases between them. The CDR3 runs to 13 residues. The germline gives CDR1 SGHKS, CDR2 YYEKEE (reference sequence). The CDR3 sequence: CASTGTALGEQYF. In DNA, the CDR3 is TGTGCCAGCACCGGGACGGCGCTTGGCGAGCAGTACTTC. The full variable domain, completed using reference TRBV5-5 and TRBJ2-7, is DAGVTQSPTHLIKTRGQQVTLRCSPISGHKSVSWYQQVLGQGPQFIFQYYEKEERGRGNFPDRFSARQFPNYSSELNVNALLLGDSALYLCASTGTALGEQYFGPGTRLTVT.

This sequence joins TRBV7-9 and TRBJ2-1; 13 positions agree with TRBD2. The germline CDR1 and CDR2 sequences are SEHNR and FQNEAQ (reference sequence). Trimming removed 5 bases from V and 7 bases from J; junction bases left unmatched: 8. The CDR3 sequence is 16 residues long. This chain's CDR3 is CASSVTSGGFWNEQFF. The DNA for the CDR3 is TGTGCCAGCAGCGTGACTAGCGGGGGGTTTTGGAATGAGCAGTTCTTC. Drawing the rest from reference TRBV7-9 and TRBJ2-1, the complete variable domain is DTGVSQNPRHKITKRGQNVTFRCDPISEHNRLYWYRQTLGQGPEFLTYFQNEAQLEKSRLLSDRFSAERPKGSFSTLEIQRTEQGDSAMYLCASSVTSGGFWNEQFFGPGTRLTVL.

V is TRBV12-3 or TRBV12-4 and J is TRBJ2-5; D not resolved. The CDR3 covers 13 residues. Trimming shortened V by 10 bases and J by 3 bases, and 15 bases separated the two germline ends. CDR3: CATYKSSKETQYF. CDR3 bases: TGTGCCACGTATAAGAGCAGCAAAGAGACCCAGTACTTC.

This rearrangement joins TRBV7-2 to TRBJ2-3, with 12 bases lining up with TRBD2. Looked up from germline, CDR1 is SGHTA and CDR2 is FQGNSA. The CDR3 is 16 amino acids. The J segment lost 2 bases and the V segment lost 4 bases, leaving 4 bases of the junction unmatched. Written as DNA, the CDR3 is TGTGCCAGCAGCTACCCTAGCGGGGGGGCCACAGATACGCAGTATTTT. It codes for CASSYPSGGATDTQYF.

The rearrangement links TRBV3-1 to TRBJ1-5, with TRBD1 matching 12 bases. Looked up from germline, CDR1 is LGHDT and CDR2 is YNNKEL (reference sequence). J was trimmed by 6 bases and V by 4 bases; bases with no gene match: 7. CDR3 length: 16 residues. For the CDR3, the DNA is TGTGCCAGCAGCCGGGGACAGGGGGCCCGGGGTCAGCCCCAGCATTTT. Residues: CASSRGQGARGQPQHF.

CDR3: CSAEGGDHSYEQYF. CDR3 nucleotide sequence: TGCAGTGCCGAGGGGGGGGACCACTCCTACGAGCAGTACTTC. The V gene is TRBV20-1, the J gene TRBJ2-7, with a tentative D call TRBD2 (7 bases). Germline CDR1 and CDR2: DFQATT and SNEGSKA (reference sequence). The CDR3 sequence is 14 residues long. Deletions cut 6 bases from V and 0 bases from J, with 15 bases between.